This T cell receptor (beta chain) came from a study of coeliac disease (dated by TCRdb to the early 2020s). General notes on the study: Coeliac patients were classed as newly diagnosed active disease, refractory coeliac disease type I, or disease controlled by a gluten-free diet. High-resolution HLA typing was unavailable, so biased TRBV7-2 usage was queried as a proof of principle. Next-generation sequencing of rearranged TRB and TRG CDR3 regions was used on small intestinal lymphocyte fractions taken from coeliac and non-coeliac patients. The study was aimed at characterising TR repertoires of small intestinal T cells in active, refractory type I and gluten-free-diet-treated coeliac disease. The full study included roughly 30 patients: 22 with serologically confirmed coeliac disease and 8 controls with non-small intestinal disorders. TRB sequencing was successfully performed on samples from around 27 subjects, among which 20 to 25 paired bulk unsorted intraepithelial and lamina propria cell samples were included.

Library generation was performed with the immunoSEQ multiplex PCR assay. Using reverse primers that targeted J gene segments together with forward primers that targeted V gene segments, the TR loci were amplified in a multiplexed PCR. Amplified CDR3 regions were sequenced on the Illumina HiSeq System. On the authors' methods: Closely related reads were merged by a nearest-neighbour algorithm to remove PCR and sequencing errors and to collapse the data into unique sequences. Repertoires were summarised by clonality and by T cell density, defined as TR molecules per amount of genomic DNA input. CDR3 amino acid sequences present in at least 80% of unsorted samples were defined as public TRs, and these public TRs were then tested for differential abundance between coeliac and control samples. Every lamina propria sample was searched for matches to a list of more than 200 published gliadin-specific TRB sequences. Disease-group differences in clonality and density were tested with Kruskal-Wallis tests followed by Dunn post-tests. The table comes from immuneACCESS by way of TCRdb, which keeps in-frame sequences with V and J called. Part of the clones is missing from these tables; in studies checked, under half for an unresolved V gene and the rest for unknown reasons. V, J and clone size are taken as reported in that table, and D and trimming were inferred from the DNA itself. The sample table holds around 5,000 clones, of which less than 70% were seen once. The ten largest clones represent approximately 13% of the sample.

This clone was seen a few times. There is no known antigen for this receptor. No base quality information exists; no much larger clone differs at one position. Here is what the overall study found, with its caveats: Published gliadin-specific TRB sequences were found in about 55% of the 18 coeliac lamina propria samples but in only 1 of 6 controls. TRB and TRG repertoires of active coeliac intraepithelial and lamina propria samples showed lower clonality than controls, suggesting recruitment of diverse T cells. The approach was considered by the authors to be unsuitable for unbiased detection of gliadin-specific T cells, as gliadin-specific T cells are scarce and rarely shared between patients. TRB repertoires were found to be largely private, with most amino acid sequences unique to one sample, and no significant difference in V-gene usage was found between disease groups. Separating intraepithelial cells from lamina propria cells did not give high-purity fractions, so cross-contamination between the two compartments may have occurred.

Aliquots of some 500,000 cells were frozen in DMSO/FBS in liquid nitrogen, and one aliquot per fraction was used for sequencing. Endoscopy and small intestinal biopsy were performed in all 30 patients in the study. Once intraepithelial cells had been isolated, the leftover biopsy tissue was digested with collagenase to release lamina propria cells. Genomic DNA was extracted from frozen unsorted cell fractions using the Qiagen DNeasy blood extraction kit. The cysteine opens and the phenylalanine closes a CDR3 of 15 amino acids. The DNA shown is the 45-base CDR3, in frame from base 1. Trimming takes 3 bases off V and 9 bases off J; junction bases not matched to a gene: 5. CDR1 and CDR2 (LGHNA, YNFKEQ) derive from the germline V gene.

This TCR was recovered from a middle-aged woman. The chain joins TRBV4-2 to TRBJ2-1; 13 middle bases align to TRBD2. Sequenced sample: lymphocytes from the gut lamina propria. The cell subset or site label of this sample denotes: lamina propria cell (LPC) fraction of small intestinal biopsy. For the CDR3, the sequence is CASSHPGTSGTEQFF. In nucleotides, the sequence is TGTGCCAGCAGCCACCCCGGGACTAGCGGGACTGAGCAGTTCTTC.